This TCR beta chain is drawn from a study of spatial heterogeneity in lung cancer. Overall study: Raw sequencing reads included, on average, more than 9.5 appearances of each unique TCR and UMI combination.

The table lists this clonotype with many counts. Its antigen is still unknown. Study-level findings and limits: Higher tumor mutation counts went along with higher counts of expanded intratumoral alpha and beta TCRs.

V shed 5 bases and J shed 10 bases, with 8 bases lying between them. The CDR3 has 9 residues. CDR1 is DFQATT, CDR2 SNEGSKA, per germline (reference sequence). Time point indicated: sample taken at primary tumor resection. Samples came from roughly 72 TRACERx patients with untreated early-stage lung cancer. Whole RNA, which was extracted from tumor, nontumor lung tissue or frozen PBMC, was sequenced without any cell sorting. Every individual TCR cDNA molecule carried its own unique molecular identifier, which allowed correction of PCR and sequencing errors. TCRdb called the 5' RACE reads again in MiXCR, with one record for every CDR3 protein. The repertoire holds around 95,000 distinct CDR3 sequences, with about 4.6% as singletons.

The chain carries TRBV20-1 and TRBJ1-2; maybe TRBD1 (5 bases). The input for sequencing was lung tumor tissue, taken at surgery. The receptor's source is a male donor with early-stage non-small cell lung cancer. The CDR3 sequence is CSALQVYTF. CDR3 bases: TGCAGTGCTTTACAGGTCTACACCTTC.